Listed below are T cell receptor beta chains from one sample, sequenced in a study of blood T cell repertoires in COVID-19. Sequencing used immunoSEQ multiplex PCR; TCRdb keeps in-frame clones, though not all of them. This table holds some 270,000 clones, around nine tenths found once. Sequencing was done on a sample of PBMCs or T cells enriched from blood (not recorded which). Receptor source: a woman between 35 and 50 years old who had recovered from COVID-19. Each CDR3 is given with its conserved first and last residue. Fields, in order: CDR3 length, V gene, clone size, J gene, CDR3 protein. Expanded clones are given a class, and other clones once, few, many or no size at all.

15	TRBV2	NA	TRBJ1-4	CASGTGRGTNEKLFF
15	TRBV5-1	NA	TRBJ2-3	CASSFKQGSTDTQYF
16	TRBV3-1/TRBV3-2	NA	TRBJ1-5	CASSQGGGARNQPQHF
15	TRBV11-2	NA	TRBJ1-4	CASSLAWQVNEKLFF
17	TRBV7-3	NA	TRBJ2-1	CASSLNPGGGSFNEQFF
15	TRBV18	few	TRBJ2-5	CASSPNAGGLETQYF
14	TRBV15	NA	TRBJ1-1	CATSREDRGDEAFF
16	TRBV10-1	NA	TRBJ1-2	CASMGQTPSANYGYTF
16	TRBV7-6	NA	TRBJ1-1	CASSLAQTGKNTEAFF
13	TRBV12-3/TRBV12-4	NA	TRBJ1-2	CASSSTQVRGYTF
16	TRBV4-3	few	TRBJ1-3	CASSQDRRGIGNTIYF
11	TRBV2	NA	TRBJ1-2	CASRRANGYTF
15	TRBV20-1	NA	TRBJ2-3	CSASPGREDTDTQYF
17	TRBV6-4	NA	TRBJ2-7	CASSDPVGGQGAYEQYF
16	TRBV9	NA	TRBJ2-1	CASSVAGTSGSGWQFF
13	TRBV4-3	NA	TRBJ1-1	CASSQGVGGEAFF
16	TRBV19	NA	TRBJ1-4	CASSIVRTTTNEKLFF
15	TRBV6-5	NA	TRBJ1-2	CATVSQGEGLLGYTF
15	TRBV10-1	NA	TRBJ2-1	CASSERTGWPGKQFF
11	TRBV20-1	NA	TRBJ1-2	CSARGRGTSTF
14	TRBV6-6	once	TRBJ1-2	CASSGDTMNYGYTF
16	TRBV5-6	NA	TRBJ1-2	CASSLREGVRNYGYTF
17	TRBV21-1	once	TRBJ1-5	CASSELYRVSRNQPQHF
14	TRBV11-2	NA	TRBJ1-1	CASSFPRGAAEAFF
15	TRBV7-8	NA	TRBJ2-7	CASSLGLAGVLEQYF
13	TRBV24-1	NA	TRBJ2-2	CATRHSNTGELFF
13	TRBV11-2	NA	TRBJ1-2	CASSAFPPGGYTF
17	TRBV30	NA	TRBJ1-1	CAWVKPGLRALNTEAFF
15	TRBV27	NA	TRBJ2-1	CASSWRYSGGNEQFF
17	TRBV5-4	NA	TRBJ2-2	CASSLGLTSGDTGELFF
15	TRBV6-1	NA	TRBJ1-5	CASSDQRGLGQPQHF
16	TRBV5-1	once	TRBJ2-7	CASSLGLASPSYEQYF
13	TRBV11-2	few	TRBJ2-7	CASSPSHTGEQYF
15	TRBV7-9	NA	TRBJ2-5	CASSASTGRGETQYF
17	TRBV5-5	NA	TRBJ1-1	CASSLGTGGPRLSEAFF
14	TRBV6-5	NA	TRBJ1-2	CASSYGQGNYGYTF
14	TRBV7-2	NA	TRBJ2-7	CASSLEVAVYEQYF
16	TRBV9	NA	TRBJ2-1	CASSLRTSGHPNEQFF